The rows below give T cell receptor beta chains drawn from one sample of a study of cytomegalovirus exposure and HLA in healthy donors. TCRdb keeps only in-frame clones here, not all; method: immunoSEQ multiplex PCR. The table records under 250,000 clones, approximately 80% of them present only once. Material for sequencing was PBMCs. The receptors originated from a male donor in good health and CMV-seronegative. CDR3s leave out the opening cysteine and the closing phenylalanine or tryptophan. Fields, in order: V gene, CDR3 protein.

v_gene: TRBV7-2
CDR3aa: ASSSQRGQTYMNTEAF

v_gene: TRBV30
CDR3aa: AWSVSWRPNYGYT

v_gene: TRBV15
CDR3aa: ATRSPGDTQY

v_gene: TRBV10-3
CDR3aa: AISTAGKYNEQF

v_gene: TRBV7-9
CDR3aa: ASSSSWTGELF

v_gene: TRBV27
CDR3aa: ASSGQGREQF

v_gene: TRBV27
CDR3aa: ASSISGNANTGELF

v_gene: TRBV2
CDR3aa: ASRPERVAGGTGELF

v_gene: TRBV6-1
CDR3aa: ASSEDLGTDTQY

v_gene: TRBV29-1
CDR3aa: SVEGGGYGYT